One and the same sample provided the 8 T cell receptor beta chains below, sequenced in a study of beta chain features in type 1 diabetes. The isolated RNA, all of it, was reverse transcribed, so expressed TCRB transcripts were what got sequenced. Repertoires were generated with immunoSEQ multiplex PCR, while TCRdb's copy carries only in-frame clones and drops some. The sample includes 350,000 to 450,000 clones, over 11% of them seen just once. The sequenced sample consisted of naive CD4+ T cells from blood. These TCRs come from a man aged 30 to 45 in good health.

This clone was observed a handful of times. CDR3 sequence reads: CASSNLLARFEQYF. In DNA form, the CDR3 reads TGTGCCAGCAGCAATCTATTGGCGCGGTTCGAGCAGTACTTC. The V gene is TRBV11-2, the J gene TRBJ2-7; unclear D gene. V shed 5 bases and J shed 6 bases, with 17 bases lying between them. The CDR3 covers 14 residues. Germline V CDR1 and CDR2: SGHAT, FQNNGV.

This clone was recorded a few times. The chain carries TRBV15 and TRBJ2-4; weak D call: TRBD1 (6 bases). The CDR3 has 16 residues. CDR1 and CDR2 (germline): LNHNV, YYDKDF (reference sequence). The ends were cut back, 2 bases at V and 6 bases at J, with 17 bases in the middle. Here the CDR3 DNA reads TGTGCCACCAGCAGACCAGGGGCTGGGAGTGTAAACATTCAGTACTTC. Amino acid sequence: CATSRPGAGSVNIQYF.

This clone was observed a handful of times. The chain uses TRBV4-1 and TRBJ1-5, with no clear D. The CDR3 totals 15 residues. The V gene lost 1 base and the J gene lost 7 bases, with 14 bases spanning the gap. Per the germline V gene, CDR1 is MGHRA and CDR2 is YSYEKL. The CDR3 here is CASSQASGKVQPQHF. The CDR3 DNA is TGCGCCAGCAGCCAAGCAAGTGGAAAGGTCCAGCCCCAGCATTTT.

CDR3: CASSQGLSGANVLTF. In DNA form, the CDR3 reads TGTGCCAGCAGTCAAGGGTTATCTGGGGCCAACGTCCTGACTTTC. V usage is TRBV5-5 and J usage is TRBJ2-6; D remains ambiguous. The CDR3 has 15 residues. Germline V gene data show CDR1 as SGHKS and CDR2 as YYEKEE (reference sequence). V lost 5 bases to trimming and J lost 1 base, with 10 bases between them. Variable domain in full (rest from reference TRBV5-5 and TRBJ2-6): DAGVTQSPTHLIKTRGQQVTLRCSPISGHKSVSWYQQVLGQGPQFIFQYYEKEERGRGNFPDRFSARQFPNYSSELNVNALLLGDSALYLCASSQGLSGANVLTFGAGSRLTVL.

This clone was seen a handful of times. The V and J genes are TRBV5-1 and TRBJ2-7, with D hard to call. V lost 7 bases to trimming and J lost 0 bases, with 14 bases between them. Germline V CDR1 and CDR2: SGHRS, YFSETQ. The length of the CDR3 is 14 residues. In DNA form, the CDR3 reads TGCGCCAGCCGCGACCCGAGGAGCTCCTACGAGCAGTACTTC. Protein product: CASRDPRSSYEQYF.

In its sample, this clone was seen a few times. The J gene is TRBJ2-3, the V gene TRBV19; 8 bases match TRBD1. Germline values: CDR1 LNHDA, CDR2 SQIVND (reference sequence). The CDR3 extends over 14 amino acids. The V gene end was trimmed by 5 bases and the J gene end by 10 bases; junction bases not matched to a gene: 11. CDR3 sequence (DNA): TGTGCCAGTAGTCCCGGACAGGGCCCTTCAGCGCAGTATTTT. This encodes CASSPGQGPSAQYF.

The chain recombines TRBV29-1 with TRBJ1-2, with TRBD1 identical over 10 bases. V was pared by 7 bases and J by 3 bases, with 8 bases of the junction left unmatched. CDR3 length: 14 residues. The V gene's germline CDR1 is SQVTM and CDR2 ANQGSEA. The CDR3 spells CSGLDRGHDYGYTF. CDR3 bases: TGCAGCGGCCTCGACAGGGGGCATGACTATGGCTACACCTTC.

This clone was recorded a few times. This chain links TRBV11-2 with TRBJ2-7; 10 positions agree with TRBD1. This CDR3 is built from 12 residues. With 5 bases clipped from V and 9 bases from J, the junction kept 4 bases outside the gene matches. Looked up from germline, CDR1 is SGHAT and CDR2 is FQNNGV. DNA for the CDR3: TGTGCCAGCAGCCTCGGACAGGGGGGGCAGTACGTC. Protein sequence: CASSLGQGGQYV.